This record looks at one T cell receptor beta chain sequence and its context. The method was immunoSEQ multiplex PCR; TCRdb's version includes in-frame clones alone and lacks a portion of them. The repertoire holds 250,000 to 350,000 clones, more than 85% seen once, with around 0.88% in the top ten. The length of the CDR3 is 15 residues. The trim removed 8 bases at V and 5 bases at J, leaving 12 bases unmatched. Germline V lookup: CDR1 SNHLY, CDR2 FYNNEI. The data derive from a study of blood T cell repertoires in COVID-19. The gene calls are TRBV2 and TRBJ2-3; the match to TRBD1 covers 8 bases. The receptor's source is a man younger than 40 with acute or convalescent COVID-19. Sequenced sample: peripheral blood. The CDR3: CASGGGRGHGDTQYF. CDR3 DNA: TGTGCCAGCGGTGGGGGCAGGGGGCATGGAGATACGCAGTATTTT. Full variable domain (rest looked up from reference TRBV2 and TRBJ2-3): EPEVTQTPSHQVTQMGQEVILRCVPISNHLYFYWYRQILGQKVEFLVSFYNNEISEKSEIFDDQFSVERPDGSNFTLKIRSTKLEDSAMYFCASGGGRGHGDTQYFGPGTRLTVL.